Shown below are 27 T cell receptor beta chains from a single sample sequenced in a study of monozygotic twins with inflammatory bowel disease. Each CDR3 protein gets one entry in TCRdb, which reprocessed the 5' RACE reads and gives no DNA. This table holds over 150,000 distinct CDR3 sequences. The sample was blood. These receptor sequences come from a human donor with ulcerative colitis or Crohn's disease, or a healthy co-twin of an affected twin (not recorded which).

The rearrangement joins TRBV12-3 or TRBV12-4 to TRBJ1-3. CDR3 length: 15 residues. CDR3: CASSPNHDSGNTIYF.

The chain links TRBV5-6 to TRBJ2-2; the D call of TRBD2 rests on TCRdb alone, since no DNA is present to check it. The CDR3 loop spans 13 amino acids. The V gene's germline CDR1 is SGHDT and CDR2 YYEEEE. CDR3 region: CASSGVVDGELFF.

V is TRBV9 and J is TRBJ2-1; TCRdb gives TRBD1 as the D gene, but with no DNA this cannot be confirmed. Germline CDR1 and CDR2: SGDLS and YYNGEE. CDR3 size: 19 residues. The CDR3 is CASSVAPSRGSSSYNEQFF. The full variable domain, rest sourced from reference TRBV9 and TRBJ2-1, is DSGVTQTPKHLITATGQRVTLRCSPRSGDLSVYWYQQSLDQGLQFLIQYYNGEERAKGNILERFSAQQFPDLHSELNLSSLELGDSALYFCASSVAPSRGSSSYNEQFFGPGTRLTVL.

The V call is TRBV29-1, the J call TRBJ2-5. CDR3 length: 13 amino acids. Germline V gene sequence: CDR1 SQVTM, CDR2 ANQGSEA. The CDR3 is CSLQLRVSETQYF.

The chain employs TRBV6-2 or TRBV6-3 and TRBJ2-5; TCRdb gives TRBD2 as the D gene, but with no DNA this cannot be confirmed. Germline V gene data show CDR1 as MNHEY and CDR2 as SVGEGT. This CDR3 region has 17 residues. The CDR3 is CASSYTIPRDFRETQYF.

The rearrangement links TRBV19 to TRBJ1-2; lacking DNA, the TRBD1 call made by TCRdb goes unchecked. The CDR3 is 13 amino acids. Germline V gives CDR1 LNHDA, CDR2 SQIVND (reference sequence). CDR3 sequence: CATPDRDGYGYTF. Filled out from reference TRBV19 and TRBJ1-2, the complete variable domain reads DGGITQSPKYLFRKEGQNVTLSCEQNLNHDAMYWYRQDPGQGLRLIYYSQIVNDFQKGDIAEGYSVSREKKESFPLTVTSAQKNPTAFYLCATPDRDGYGYTFGSGTRLTVV.

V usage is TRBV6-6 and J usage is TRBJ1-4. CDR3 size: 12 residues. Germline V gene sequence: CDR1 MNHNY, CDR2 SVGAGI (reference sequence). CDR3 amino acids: CASSRLDEKLFF.

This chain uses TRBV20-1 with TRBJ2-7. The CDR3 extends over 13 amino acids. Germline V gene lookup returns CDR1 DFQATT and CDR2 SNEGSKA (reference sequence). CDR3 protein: CSASSGFSYEQYF.

CDR3 amino acids: CASSPLAATYNEQFF. The chain has TRBV7-9 and TRBJ2-1; TCRdb gives TRBD2 as the D gene, but with no DNA this cannot be confirmed. Germline CDR1 is SEHNR and CDR2 is FQNEAQ (reference sequence). The CDR3 extends over 15 amino acids.

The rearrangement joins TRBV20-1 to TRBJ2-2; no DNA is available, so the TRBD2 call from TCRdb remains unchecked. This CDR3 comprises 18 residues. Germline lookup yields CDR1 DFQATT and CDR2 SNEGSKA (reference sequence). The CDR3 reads CSARAPFTSGDDIGELFF.

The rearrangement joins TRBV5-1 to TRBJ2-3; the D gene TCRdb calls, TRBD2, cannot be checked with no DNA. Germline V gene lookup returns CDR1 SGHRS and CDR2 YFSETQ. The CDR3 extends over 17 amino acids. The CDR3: CASSMTGPSGGTDTQYF.

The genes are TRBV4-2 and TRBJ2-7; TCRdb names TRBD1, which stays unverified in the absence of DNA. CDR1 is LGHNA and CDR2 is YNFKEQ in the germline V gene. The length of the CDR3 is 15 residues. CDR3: CASSRGGDGYYEQYF.

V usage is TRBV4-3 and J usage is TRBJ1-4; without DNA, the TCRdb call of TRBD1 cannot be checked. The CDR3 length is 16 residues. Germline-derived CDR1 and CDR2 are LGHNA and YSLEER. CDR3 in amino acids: CASSQDTGTPNEKLFF.

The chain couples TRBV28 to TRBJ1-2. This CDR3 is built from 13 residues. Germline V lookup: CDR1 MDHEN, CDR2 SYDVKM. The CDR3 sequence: CASTVFGSYGYTF.

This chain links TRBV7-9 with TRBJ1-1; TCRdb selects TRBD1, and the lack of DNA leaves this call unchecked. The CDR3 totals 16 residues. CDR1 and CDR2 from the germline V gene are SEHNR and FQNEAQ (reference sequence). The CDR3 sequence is CASSLGVGQSGTEAFF.

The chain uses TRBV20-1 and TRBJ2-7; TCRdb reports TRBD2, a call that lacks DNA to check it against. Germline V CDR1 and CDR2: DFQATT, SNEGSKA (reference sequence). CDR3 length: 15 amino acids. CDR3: CSARSGTSGSYEQYF.

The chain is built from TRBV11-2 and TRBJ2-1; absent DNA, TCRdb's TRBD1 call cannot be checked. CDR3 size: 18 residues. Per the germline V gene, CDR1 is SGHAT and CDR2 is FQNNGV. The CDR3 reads CASSLEARSGQANNEQFF.

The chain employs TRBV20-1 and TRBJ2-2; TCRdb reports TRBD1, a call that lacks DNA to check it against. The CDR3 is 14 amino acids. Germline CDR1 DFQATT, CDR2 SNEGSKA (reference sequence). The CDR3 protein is CSARGQGAGGELFF.

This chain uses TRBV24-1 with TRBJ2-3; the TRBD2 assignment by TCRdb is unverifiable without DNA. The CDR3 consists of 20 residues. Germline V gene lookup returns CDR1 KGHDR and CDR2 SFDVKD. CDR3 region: CATSDPSPGGEREAAYTQYF.

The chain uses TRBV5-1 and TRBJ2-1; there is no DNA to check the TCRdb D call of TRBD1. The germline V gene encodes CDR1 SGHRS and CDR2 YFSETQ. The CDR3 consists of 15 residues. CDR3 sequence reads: CASSRGQSRYNEQFF.

The CDR3 spells CASSLDSLVGEQFF. This sequence joins TRBV5-1 and TRBJ2-1. CDR1 is SGHRS and CDR2 is YFSETQ in the germline V gene. This CDR3 spans 14 amino acids.

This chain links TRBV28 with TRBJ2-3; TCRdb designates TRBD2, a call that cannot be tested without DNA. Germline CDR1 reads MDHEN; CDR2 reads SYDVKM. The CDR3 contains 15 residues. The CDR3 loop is CASSLGDVGTDTQYF. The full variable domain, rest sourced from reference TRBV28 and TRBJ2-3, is DVKVTQSSRYLVKRTGEKVFLECVQDMDHENMFWYRQDPGLGLRLIYFSYDVKMKEKGDIPEGYSVSREKKERFSLILESASTNQTSMYLCASSLGDVGTDTQYFGPGTRLTVL.

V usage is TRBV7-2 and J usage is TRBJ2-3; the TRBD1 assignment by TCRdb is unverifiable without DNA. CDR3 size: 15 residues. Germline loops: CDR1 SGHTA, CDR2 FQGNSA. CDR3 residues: CASRFSGSGVPPQYF.

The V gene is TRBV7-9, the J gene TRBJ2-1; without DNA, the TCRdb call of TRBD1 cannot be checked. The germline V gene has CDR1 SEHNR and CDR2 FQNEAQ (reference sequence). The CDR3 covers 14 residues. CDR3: CASTSTGGELEQFF.

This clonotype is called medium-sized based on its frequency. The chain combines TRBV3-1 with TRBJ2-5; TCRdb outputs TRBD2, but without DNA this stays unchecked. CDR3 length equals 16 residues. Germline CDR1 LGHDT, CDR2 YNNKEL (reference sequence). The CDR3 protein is CASSQLKAGGRETQYF.

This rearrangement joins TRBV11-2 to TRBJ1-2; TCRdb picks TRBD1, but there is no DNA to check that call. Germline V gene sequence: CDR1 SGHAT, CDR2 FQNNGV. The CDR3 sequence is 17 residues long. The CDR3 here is CASSFLGPGQGNYGYTF.

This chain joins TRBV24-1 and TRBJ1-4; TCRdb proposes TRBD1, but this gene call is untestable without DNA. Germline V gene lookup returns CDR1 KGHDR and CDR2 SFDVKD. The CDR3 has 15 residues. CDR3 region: CATSDPTGGQEKLFF.